This T cell receptor beta chain was captured by sequencing in a study of blood T cell repertoires in COVID-19. The wider study: Sources were T cells, B-cell-depleted T cells, or PBMCs; the material itself was cDNA or gDNA.

Here immunoSEQ multiplex PCR was the method, and the copy in TCRdb shows in-frame clones only, minus some. The sample records about 70,000 clones, approximately 86% being singletons. The germline gives CDR1 SGHRS, CDR2 YFSETQ. The CDR3 totals 14 residues. With 4 bases clipped from V and 1 base from J, the junction kept 3 bases outside the gene matches. The sequenced sample was peripheral blood. The rearrangement links TRBV5-1 to TRBJ2-3; 7 bases match TRBD1. The TCR comes from a man aged 70-80 years with active COVID-19. CDR3 region: CASSPDRGTDTQYF. The DNA for the CDR3 is TGCGCCAGCAGCCCCGACAGGGGCACAGATACGCAGTATTTT.